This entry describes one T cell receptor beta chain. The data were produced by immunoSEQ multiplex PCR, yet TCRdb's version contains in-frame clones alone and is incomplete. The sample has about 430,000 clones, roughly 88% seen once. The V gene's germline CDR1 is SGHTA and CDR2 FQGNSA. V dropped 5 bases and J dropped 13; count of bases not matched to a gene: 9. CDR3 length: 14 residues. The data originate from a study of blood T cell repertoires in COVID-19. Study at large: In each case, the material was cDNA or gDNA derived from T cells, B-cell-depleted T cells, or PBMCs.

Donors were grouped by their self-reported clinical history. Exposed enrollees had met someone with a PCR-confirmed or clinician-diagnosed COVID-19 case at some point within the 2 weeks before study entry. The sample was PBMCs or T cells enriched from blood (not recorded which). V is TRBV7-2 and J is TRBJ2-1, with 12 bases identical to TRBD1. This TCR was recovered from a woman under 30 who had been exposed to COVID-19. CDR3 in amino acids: CASSGDRGLGEQFF. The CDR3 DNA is TGTGCCAGCAGCGGGGACAGGGGGCTGGGTGAACAGTTCTTC.